The clone carrying this T cell receptor beta chain appeared a single time. The antigen remains undetermined. Both 60 Vbeta primers and 13 Jbeta primers went into the PCR. Measured with immunoSEQ multiplex PCR; TCRdb has only the in-frame clones, and not every one. Here the sample spans 55,000 to 75,000 clones, approximately 75% being singletons. These data originate in a study of cytomegalovirus exposure and HLA in healthy donors. Study-wide points: An analysis that came later showed most CMV-associated TCR beta chains appearing HLA-restricted. Available immune exposure information covered CMV serostatus only. Among donors in an Asian-associated ancestry cluster, a later analysis reportedly found fewer N-insertions than the approximately 700-donor mean. In a later analysis, TCR beta V- and J-gene trimming was associated with a missense DCLRE1C variant.

Germline CDR1 MNHEY, CDR2 SVGAGI. The V and J ends lost 1 base and 6 bases respectively, with 7 bases between them. This CDR3 is built from 12 residues. The sample comprised PBMCs. This TCR derives from a man aged 25-45 years in good health and CMV-seropositive. The chain links TRBV6-5 to TRBJ2-7, with D tentatively TRBD2 (6 bases). The CDR3 protein is CASSYYGGEQYF. The CDR3 DNA is TGTGCCAGCAGTTACTACGGGGGCGAGCAGTACTTC.